Following are 24 T cell receptor beta chains from one sample sequenced in a study of T cell clonotyping in hematopoietic cell transplantation. Libraries were prepared by immunoSEQ multiplex PCR; TCRdb keeps only in-frame clonotypes and omits some of them. The sample lists around 7,000 clones, just over 95% occurring once. Sequenced material: PBMCs, taken 30 days after allogeneic stem cell transplant. The receptors come from a male patient in his sixties who had an allogeneic stem cell transplant from a related donor, so the T cells may come from the graft donor. Some clones in this sample may be carry-over from other donors' samples.

This chain joins TRBV19 and TRBJ1-2; 9 positions agree with TRBD1. Germline V gene lookup returns CDR1 LNHDA and CDR2 SQIVND (reference sequence). The length of the CDR3 is 12 residues. Unmatched junction bases numbered 5, after V lost 5 bases and J lost 10 bases. The CDR3 reads CASSAGTGTYTF. For the CDR3, the DNA is TGTGCCAGTAGTGCCGGGACAGGGACCTACACCTTC. The full variable domain, in which reference TRBV19 and TRBJ1-2 provide the parts outside the CDR3, is DGGITQSPKYLFRKEGQNVTLSCEQNLNHDAMYWYRQDPGQGLRLIYYSQIVNDFQKGDIAEGYSVSREKKESFPLTVTSAQKNPTAFYLCASSAGTGTYTFGSGTRLTVV.

This chain links TRBV7-2 with TRBJ1-2; 8 bases are a match to TRBD1. This CDR3 has 14 residues. V trimming: 3 bases; J trimming: 4 bases; junction bases outside the gene matches: 4. Germline V CDR1 and CDR2: SGHTA, FQGNSA. DNA for the CDR3: TGTGCCAGCAGCTTGGACAGGGCCACCTATGGCTACACCTTC. Protein sequence: CASSLDRATYGYTF.

In this sample, this clone turned up once. The genes are TRBV9 and TRBJ1-3, with TRBD1 as a possible D gene (6 bases). This CDR3 is built from 14 residues. Germline V gene data show CDR1 as SGDLS and CDR2 as YYNGEE. V was shortened by 0 bases and J by 4 bases, with 8 bases between the two germline ends. The CDR3 nucleotides are TGTGCCAGCAGCGTAGAAAGGGGGGGAAACACCATATATTTT. This codes for CASSVERGGNTIYF.

The chain carries TRBV2 and TRBJ2-2; D not certain. Germline lookup yields CDR1 SNHLY and CDR2 FYNNEI. Deletions cut 7 bases from V and 3 bases from J, with 15 bases between. This CDR3 is 15 amino acids long. CDR3 nucleotides: TGTGCCAGCACGGGCAGGCAGGCGTACACCGGGGAGCTGTTTTTT. Translation gives CASTGRQAYTGELFF.

V and J are TRBV7-8 and TRBJ1-4; a weak D match, TRBD1 (5 bases). CDR3 size: 13 residues. CDR1 and CDR2 (germline): SGHVS, FQNEAQ. With 3 bases removed from V and 12 bases from J, the gap between germline ends came to 14 bases. In nucleotides, the CDR3 is TGTGCCAGCAGCTTGCCCAGGGAAGGCGAACTGTTTTTT. Its protein is CASSLPREGELFF.

The rearrangement joins TRBV7-2 to TRBJ2-7; D uncertain. Germline CDR1 and CDR2: SGHTA and FQGNSA. This CDR3 has 13 amino acids. Trimming took off 1 base at V and 0 bases at J, with 4 bases between the two ends. The DNA for the CDR3 is TGTGCCAGCAGCTTAGGGGCCTCCTACGAGCAGTACTTC. Its protein product is CASSLGASYEQYF.

V is TRBV9 and J is TRBJ1-1; the D gene is possibly TRBD1 (6 bases). V was cut by 3 bases and J by 0 bases, with 9 bases left in between. CDR1 SGDLS and CDR2 YYNGEE come from the germline V gene. This CDR3 comprises 14 residues. The CDR3 is CASSAGHLNTEAFF. The CDR3 DNA reads as TGTGCCAGCAGCGCGGGACACCTGAACACTGAAGCTTTCTTT.

V is TRBV6-5 and J is TRBJ1-2; TRBD1 agrees at 7 bases. Trimming removed 5 bases from V and 5 bases from J; junction bases left unmatched: 5. In germline, CDR1 is MNHEY, CDR2 SVGAGI. CDR3 length equals 13 residues. CDR3 region: CASSRGTEYGYTF. CDR3 nucleotide sequence: TGTGCCAGCAGTCGGGGGACAGAGTATGGCTACACCTTC.

The J gene is TRBJ2-7, the V gene TRBV18; 9 nucleotides align to TRBD1. V shed 8 bases, J shed 5 bases, and the junction held 7 bases outside the gene matches. The CDR3 runs 13 residues. The germline V gene encodes CDR1 KGHSH and CDR2 LQKENI. In DNA form, the CDR3 reads TGTGCCAGCAGACGGGACAGGGCTGACGAGCAGTACTTC. Its translation is CASRRDRADEQYF.

V and J are TRBV19 and TRBJ2-2, with a tentative D call TRBD1 (6 bases). Germline CDR1 is LNHDA and CDR2 is SQIVND (reference sequence). V dropped 3 bases and J dropped 0 bases, with 8 bases sitting between them. The CDR3 has 15 amino acids. CDR3 loop: CASSIGQSNTGELFF. CDR3 DNA: TGTGCCAGTAGTATCGGACAGTCGAACACCGGGGAGCTGTTTTTT.

V usage is TRBV28 and J usage is TRBJ1-6; D perhaps matches TRBD1 (6 bases). Germline lookup yields CDR1 MDHEN and CDR2 SYDVKM. The CDR3 sequence is 15 residues long. Trimming removed 8 bases from V and 7 bases from J, with 18 bases in between. The CDR3 DNA reads TGTGCCAGCTATTCAGGGGTCCTTGGAAATTCACCCCTCCACTTT. Its protein is CASYSGVLGNSPLHF.

The chain is built from TRBV4-3 and TRBJ2-3; D is undetermined. CDR1 is LGHNA and CDR2 is YSLEER in the germline V gene. The CDR3 has 15 amino acids. Trimming removed 0 bases from V and 2 bases from J, with 9 bases in between. The CDR3 loop is CASSQDTEITDTQYF. The CDR3 DNA reads as TGCGCCAGCAGCCAAGATACGGAAATCACAGATACGCAGTATTTT.

This clone was recorded once. The rearrangement joins TRBV2 to TRBJ1-3, with D tentatively TRBD1 (5 bases). The V end lost 8 bases, the J end lost 4 bases, and 15 bases lay between the germline ends. Germline CDR1 and CDR2: SNHLY and FYNNEI. The CDR3 runs 14 residues. The CDR3 sequence: CASVGGGPGNTIYF. CDR3 coding DNA: TGTGCCAGCGTCGGTGGGGGTCCGGGAAACACCATATATTTT.

The rearrangement uses TRBV2 and TRBJ2-5; perhaps TRBD1 as D (6 bases). CDR3 length equals 15 residues. Trimming removed 8 bases at V and 2 bases at J, with 18 bases between. Germline values: CDR1 SNHLY, CDR2 FYNNEI. In DNA, the CDR3 is TGTGCCAGCTCCAGAAGGAACAGGGTGCAAGAGACCCAGTACTTC. It is translated as CASSRRNRVQETQYF. Variable domain in full (rest from reference TRBV2 and TRBJ2-5): EPEVTQTPSHQVTQMGQEVILRCVPISNHLYFYWYRQILGQKVEFLVSFYNNEISEKSEIFDDQFSVERPDGSNFTLKIRSTKLEDSAMYFCASSRRNRVQETQYFGPGTRLLVL.

The rearrangement uses TRBV7-3 and TRBJ2-2; TRBD2 agrees at 12 bases. Per the germline V gene, CDR1 is SGHTA and CDR2 is FQGTGA. V trimming: 4 bases; J trimming: 7 bases; junction bases outside the gene matches: 4. This CDR3 is 15 amino acids long. Here the CDR3 reads CASSSRTSGNGELFF. The CDR3 bases are TGTGCCAGCAGCTCCAGGACTAGCGGGAACGGGGAGCTGTTTTTT.

This sequence joins TRBV14 and TRBJ1-2, with D uncertain. V was shortened by 0 bases and J by 2 bases, with 10 bases between the two germline ends. CDR1 and CDR2 (germline): SGHDN, FVKESK. CDR3 length equals 15 residues. CDR3 region: CASSQDLEGNYGYTF. In DNA, the CDR3 is TGTGCCAGCAGCCAAGATCTAGAGGGAAACTATGGCTACACCTTC.

This chain joins TRBV7-9 and TRBJ2-5; D might be TRBD2 (7 bases). V lost 0 bases and J lost 5, with 13 bases in between. Germline assignment: CDR1 SEHNR and CDR2 FQNEAQ (reference sequence). This CDR3 spans 15 amino acids. CDR3 in amino acids: CASSLAGGEAETQYF. CDR3 bases: TGTGCCAGCAGCTTAGCAGGGGGGGAGGCGGAGACCCAGTACTTC.

The chain uses TRBV19 and TRBJ1-1; D is undetermined. CDR1 is LNHDA, CDR2 SQIVND, per germline (reference sequence). The CDR3 extends over 11 amino acids. V was trimmed by 3 bases and J by 11 bases, leaving 10 bases between them. For the CDR3, the DNA is TGTGCCAGTAGTATTCGGGAAGAGGCTTTCTTT. Residues: CASSIREEAFF.

The chain links TRBV6-1 to TRBJ2-3; tentatively, D is TRBD2 (6 bases). V lost 0 bases, J lost 3 bases, and 13 bases lay in between. The CDR3 has 16 amino acids. Germline V gives CDR1 MNHNS, CDR2 SASEGT. CDR3 DNA: TGTGCCAGCAGTGAAGCAGAGGAGGAGGGAACAGATACGCAGTATTTT. Its translation: CASSEAEEEGTDTQYF.

This clone has a single count. V gene TRBV6-6 combines with J gene TRBJ2-3; perhaps D is TRBD1 or TRBD2 (6 bases each). This CDR3 is built from 13 residues. In germline, CDR1 is MNHNY, CDR2 SVGAGI (reference sequence). The V end was cut by 7 bases, the J end by 2 bases, with 10 bases between. CDR3 sequence: CASNRDFTDTQYF. DNA of the CDR3: TGTGCCAGCAACAGGGACTTCACAGATACGCAGTATTTT.

The chain joins TRBV25-1 to TRBJ2-1, with TRBD1 matching 10 bases. Trimming took 4 bases from V and 9 from J; bases not matched to a gene: 6. This CDR3 spans 14 amino acids. Looked up from germline, CDR1 is MGHDK and CDR2 is SYGVNS. Here the CDR3 reads CASSAPGQGTEQFF. In DNA, the CDR3 is TGTGCCAGCAGTGCCCCGGGACAGGGGACTGAGCAGTTCTTC.

The CDR3: CASSPRLYGAGAYEQYF. The CDR3 nucleotides are TGTGCCAGCAGCCCCCGACTCTACGGGGCAGGGGCCTACGAGCAGTACTTC. J is TRBJ2-7 and V is TRBV5-4; the D gene is possibly TRBD1 (6 bases). Trimming stripped 4 bases from V and 2 bases from J, with 22 bases between. The CDR3 has 17 amino acids. Germline V gene sequence: CDR1 SGHNT, CDR2 YYREEE (reference sequence).

This clone was seen a handful of times. The chain carries TRBV9 and TRBJ2-2, with D perhaps matching TRBD2 (5 bases). Germline lookup yields CDR1 SGDLS and CDR2 YYNGEE. The CDR3 runs to 12 residues. The V gene lost 8 bases and the J gene lost 8 bases, with 13 bases spanning the gap. CDR3 DNA: TGTGCCAGTGGCGGGCGAGGGGGGGAGCTGTTTTTT. It translates to CASGGRGGELFF.

The chain is built from TRBV13 and TRBJ2-7, with 9 bases fitting TRBD1. Trimming at V came to 4 bases and at J to 2 bases, leaving 3 bases not matched to a gene. The CDR3 consists of 14 residues. Germline V gives CDR1 PRHDT, CDR2 FYEKMQ (reference sequence). The CDR3 DNA follows: TGTGCCAGCAGCTCCCGGACAGGGGCCTACGAGCAGTACTTC. Translating it yields CASSSRTGAYEQYF.